The T cell receptor beta chain described here comes from a study of blood T cell repertoires in COVID-19. As for the study in general: Specimens from acute and convalescent COVID-19 originated in the United States, Italy and Spain.

CDR1 is SGHNT and CDR2 is YYREEE in the germline V gene (reference sequence). The CDR3 contains 12 residues. The ends were cut back, 3 bases at V and 8 bases at J, with 9 bases in the middle. Original methodology: Amplifying reference gene primers gave estimates of nucleated cell counts. Profiled with immunoSEQ multiplex PCR; TCRdb holds only in-frame clones, not every one. The DNA gave D and trimming, while V, J and clone size come from that table. The sample contains 200,000 to 250,000 clones, more than 65% of which appear only once. The sample consisted of peripheral blood. This TCR was sampled from a woman aged 55 to 70 with acute or convalescent COVID-19. The V gene is TRBV5-4, the J gene TRBJ2-1; the D gene is possibly TRBD1 (6 bases). The CDR3 nucleotides read TGTGCCAGCAGCTGGGGACAATATGAGCAGTTCTTC. This codes for CASSWGQYEQFF.